The sequence of this T cell receptor (beta chain) was determined in a study of beta chain features in type 1 diabetes. Study background: There were 107,917,701 sorted cells examined across all samples. Study results and limitations: Shorter TCRB CDR3s, moderately but significantly so, were found in Type 1 diabetes patients in all four CD4+ subsets.

This CDR3 is built from 16 residues. CDR1 is LGHNA and CDR2 is YNFKEQ in the germline V gene. With 1 base removed from V and 3 bases from J, the gap between germline ends came to 15 bases. Cells sorted by CD45RO/CCR7/CD25/CD127/CD95/CD27 comprised CD4+ naive, central memory, regulatory and stem cell-like memory cells. What was sequenced were expressed TCRB transcripts, since all of the isolated RNA had been reverse transcribed. Clones were read by immunoSEQ multiplex PCR, and TCRdb kept only the in-frame ones, dropping some. The table includes 120,000 or so clones, around 15% detected once. This clone came up a few times. Its antigen is unknown.

The sample was central memory CD4+ T cells from blood. This chain joins TRBV4-2 and TRBJ1-2; maybe TRBD1 (5 bases). This clonotype was sampled from a man younger than 45 with type 1 diabetes. The CDR3 region is CASSQGGRRADYGYTF. The CDR3, as DNA: TGTGCCAGCAGCCAAGGGGGACGCAGGGCAGACTATGGCTACACCTTC.